One and the same sample provided the 20 T cell receptor beta chains below, sequenced in a study of CD8 T cells in ankylosing spondylitis. Study results and limitations: Made up of fewer than ten highly homologous variants, a TCR beta motif appeared characteristic of ankylosing spondylitis blood.

TCRdb reanalysed the 5' RACE reads using MiXCR and keeps one entry per CDR3 protein. The sample includes about 840,000 distinct CDR3 sequences, roughly 10% seen only once; the top ten take just over 0.5%. These receptors' antigens are unknown. Input material: blood, either unsorted or a sorted T cell fraction (not recorded which). The origin of the receptors is a male donor with ankylosing spondylitis.

The chain carries TRBV5-1 and TRBJ1-3, with TRBD1 as a possible D gene (6 bases). This CDR3 is 14 amino acids long. V was cut by 7 bases and J by 8 bases, with 19 bases left in between. CDR1 and CDR2 from the germline V gene are SGHRS and YFSETQ. The CDR3 protein is CASGPQGISDTIYF. The DNA for the CDR3 is TGCGCCAGCGGACCGCAGGGGATCTCGGACACCATATATTTT.

This sequence joins TRBV25-1 and TRBJ2-7, with D tentatively TRBD2 (6 bases). CDR3 length: 15 amino acids. Germline lookup yields CDR1 MGHDK and CDR2 SYGVNS. With 1 base removed from V and 4 bases from J, the gap between germline ends came to 14 bases. The CDR3 sequence: CASSELGGKNYEQYF. The CDR3 nucleotides are TGTGCCAGCAGTGAATTGGGCGGGAAGAATTACGAGCAGTACTTC.

This clonotype was detected only a few times. The chain employs TRBV6-5 and TRBJ1-2; D possibly corresponds to TRBD1 (6 bases). Germline V gene lookup returns CDR1 MNHEY and CDR2 SVGAGI. V gave up 0 bases and J gave up 1 base, with 15 bases separating them. This CDR3 spans 17 amino acids. The CDR3 protein is CASSYSTQQGLNYGYTF. In DNA, the CDR3 is TGTGCCAGCAGTTACTCGACGCAACAGGGACTTAACTATGGCTACACCTTC.

This clonotype was detected ten times or more. This chain links TRBV11-2 with TRBJ2-3; 9 nucleotides line up with TRBD2. The V gene end was trimmed by 2 bases and the J gene end by 0 bases; junction bases not matched to a gene: 3. Germline V lookup: CDR1 SGHAT, CDR2 FQNNGV. The CDR3 loop spans 16 amino acids. CDR3 sequence: CASSLLTSGSTDTQYF. For the CDR3, the DNA is TGTGCCAGCAGCTTATTGACTAGCGGTAGCACAGATACGCAGTATTTT.

This clonotype has ten or more counts. This rearrangement joins TRBV28 to TRBJ1-2, with TRBD1 matching 10 bases. The germline V gene encodes CDR1 MDHEN and CDR2 SYDVKM. This CDR3 has 15 residues. After removal of 5 bases from V and 6 bases from J, the junction contained 9 bases not matched to a gene. The CDR3 nucleotides are TGTGCCAGCAGTCCGACTCGGGGACAGGGGAATGGCTACACCTTC. Amino acids: CASSPTRGQGNGYTF.

This clonotype was picked up a small number of times. The gene calls are TRBV14 and TRBJ2-1, with 10 bases lining up with TRBD2. Looked up from germline, CDR1 is SGHDN and CDR2 is FVKESK. The CDR3 contains 18 residues. With V trimmed by 1 base and J by 1 base, 7 bases remained unmatched. CDR3 residues: CASSQGTSSGRSYNEQFF. CDR3 in DNA: TGTGCCAGCAGCCAAGGGACGAGTAGCGGGAGGTCCTACAATGAGCAGTTCTTC.

The rearrangement joins TRBV28 to TRBJ2-2, with TRBD1 as a possible D gene (6 bases). The germline V and J ends were trimmed by 6 bases and 5 bases, with 19 bases remaining between them. Looked up from germline, CDR1 is MDHEN and CDR2 is SYDVKM. The CDR3 runs 16 residues. The CDR3: CASRPTGPRLTGELFF. The CDR3 nucleotides are TGTGCCAGCAGACCAACAGGGCCACGTCTAACCGGGGAGCTGTTTTTT. Filled out from reference TRBV28 and TRBJ2-2, the complete variable domain reads DVKVTQSSRYLVKRTGEKVFLECVQDMDHENMFWYRQDPGLGLRLIYFSYDVKMKEKGDIPEGYSVSREKKERFSLILESASTNQTSMYLCASRPTGPRLTGELFFGEGSRLTVL.

This clonotype was counted a few times. The chain links TRBV18 to TRBJ1-2; D not resolved. The V end lost 2 bases, the J end lost 6 bases, and 10 bases lay between the germline ends. The CDR3 contains 13 residues. Looked up from germline, CDR1 is KGHSH and CDR2 is LQKENI. The CDR3 region is CASSPSIQDGYTF. The CDR3 DNA reads TGTGCCAGCTCACCAAGCATCCAGGATGGCTACACCTTC.

This clonotype was seen a few times. The rearrangement links TRBV20-1 to TRBJ2-1, with 9 bases lining up with TRBD2. The CDR3 consists of 15 residues. CDR1 is DFQATT and CDR2 is SNEGSKA in the germline V gene (reference sequence). J was trimmed by 7 bases and V by 3 bases; bases with no gene match: 10. The CDR3 DNA follows: TGCAGTGCTAGGGACAGCGGGAGGATCTTAAATGAGCAGTTCTTC. This sequence encodes CSARDSGRILNEQFF.

This clonotype was counted only a few times. V and J are TRBV7-2 and TRBJ2-3, with a tentative D call TRBD1 (5 bases). CDR1 and CDR2 from the germline V gene are SGHTA and FQGNSA. The V gene lost 1 base and the J gene lost 6 bases, with 14 bases spanning the gap. The CDR3 contains 15 residues. The CDR3 DNA follows: TGTGCCAGCAGCTTAGTCGCTACCTCAGGGGATACGCAGTATTTT. This codes for CASSLVATSGDTQYF.

The chain joins TRBV6-2 or TRBV6-3 to TRBJ1-5, with a possible D match to TRBD1 (6 bases). The ends were cut back, 4 bases at V and 2 bases at J, with 12 bases in the middle. Germline lookup yields CDR1 MNHEY and CDR2 SVGEGT. The CDR3 has 15 residues. The CDR3, as DNA: TGTGCCAGCAGTTCGACAGGCAGGGGCAATCAGCCCCAGCATTTT. Translation: CASSSTGRGNQPQHF.

This rearrangement joins TRBV5-6 to TRBJ2-7, with D hard to call. The CDR3 contains 13 residues. Germline V CDR1 and CDR2: SGHDT, YYEEEE. Between the trimmed V and J ends, which lost 4 bases and 3 bases, there was a span of 11 bases. The CDR3 loop reads CASSRANLYEQYF. In nucleotides, the CDR3 is TGTGCCAGCAGCCGGGCCAACCTCTACGAGCAGTACTTC.

In this sample, this clonotype turned up a few times. V and J are TRBV20-1 and TRBJ1-1; possibly TRBD1 for D (6 bases). Germline values: CDR1 DFQATT, CDR2 SNEGSKA (reference sequence). The V and J ends lost 5 bases and 6 bases respectively, with 13 bases between them. The CDR3 has 12 amino acids. The CDR3 loop reads CSASQGPSEAFF. The CDR3 DNA is TGCAGTGCTTCACAGGGACCTTCTGAAGCTTTCTTT.

V is TRBV15 and J is TRBJ1-2; D gene uncertain. This CDR3 is built from 15 residues. The germline V gene has CDR1 LNHNV and CDR2 YYDKDF (reference sequence). Trimming left V 4 bases short and J 6 bases short, with 18 bases between. CDR3: CATSTGPLGRNGYTF. CDR3 sequence (DNA): TGTGCCACCAGCACCGGCCCTCTCGGCAGAAATGGCTACACCTTC.

In its sample, this clonotype was seen a few times. The J gene is TRBJ1-1, the V gene TRBV4-1; D not certain. The V and J ends lost 1 base and 3 bases respectively, with 12 bases between them. The CDR3 is 15 amino acids. CDR1 is MGHRA, CDR2 YSYEKL, per germline. The CDR3 loop is CASSQGARYDTEAFF. DNA of the CDR3: TGCGCCAGCAGCCAAGGGGCGAGGTACGACACTGAAGCTTTCTTT.

This clonotype was observed at least ten times. The chain links TRBV10-3 to TRBJ2-1; D is possibly TRBD2 (6 bases). The germline V gene has CDR1 ENHRY and CDR2 SYGVKD. V lost 2 bases and J 0 bases, leaving 14 bases between the germline ends. The length of the CDR3 is 17 residues. CDR3 in DNA: TGTGCCATCAGTGAGGATCTAGCGACGAGCTCCTACAATGAGCAGTTCTTC. Encoded protein: CAISEDLATSSYNEQFF.

The V and J genes are TRBV24-1 and TRBJ2-3; 11 bases agree with TRBD2. The CDR3 is made up of 18 amino acids. After removal of 3 bases from V and 2 bases from J, the junction contained 9 bases not matched to a gene. CDR1 and CDR2 from the germline V gene are KGHDR and SFDVKD. The CDR3 DNA follows: TGTGCCACCAGTGATGAATCTAGCGGGGGGTTTCCCACAGATACGCAGTATTTT. Translation: CATSDESSGGFPTDTQYF.

This clonotype was detected a few times. The DNA for the CDR3 is TGTGCCACCTCTCGGGACAGGGCCACAGATACGCAGTATTTT. Amino acid sequence: CATSRDRATDTQYF. This chain links TRBV15 with TRBJ2-3, with TRBD1 matching over 9 bases. With V trimmed by 8 bases and J by 2 bases, 5 bases remained unmatched. Germline CDR1 and CDR2: LNHNV and YYDKDF (reference sequence). This CDR3 region has 14 residues.

V is TRBV6-1 and J is TRBJ2-7, with TRBD2 matching over 7 bases. J lost 1 base, V lost 7 bases, and 10 bases had no gene match. In germline, CDR1 is MNHNS, CDR2 SASEGT. The CDR3 runs to 15 residues. The CDR3 DNA sequence: TGTGCCAGCACTAGCGGCACGGGTCCGTCCTACGAGCAGTACTTC. It codes for CASTSGTGPSYEQYF.

A few counts support this clonotype. A junction boundary mismatches the germline segment, possibly from a read error. V gene TRBV28 combines with J gene TRBJ1-4; TRBD1 agrees at 7 bases. The germline V gene encodes CDR1 MDHEN and CDR2 SYDVKM. This CDR3 has 15 amino acids. Here the CDR3 reads CATSPPDRKGGKLFF. CDR3 coding DNA: TGTGCCACCAGTCCCCCGGACAGGAAGGGCGGAAAACTGTTTTTT.